This TCR beta chain stems from a study of cytomegalovirus exposure and HLA in healthy donors. Study-wide results and limits: Later work showed greater clonal expansion in HLA-associated TCR beta chains than in equally common others. The study labeled about 160 TCR beta chains cytomegalovirus-associated.

The CDR3 totals 15 residues. CDR1 and CDR2 from the germline V gene are LNHDA and SQIVND (reference sequence). V was pared by 6 bases and J by 3 bases, with 16 bases between. Amplification used 60 Vbeta primers and 13 Jbeta primers. Clones were read by immunoSEQ multiplex PCR, and TCRdb kept only the in-frame ones, dropping some. The data hold under 200,000 clones, with roughly 80% observed a single time. A remark on this clone: Its specificity is unknown.

This chain links TRBV19 with TRBJ2-3; tentative D call: TRBD1 (6 bases). The TCR sequence derives from a young woman in good health and CMV-seronegative. Input material: PBMCs. This CDR3 is CASSKWDTGTDTQYF. CDR3 in DNA: TGTGCCAGTAGCAAATGGGACACAGGAACAGATACGCAGTATTTT.